The present T cell receptor (beta chain) was sequenced within a study of blood T cell repertoires in COVID-19. On the study more broadly: There were acute and convalescent COVID-19 samples, and they came from the United States, Italy and Spain. Sources were T cells, B-cell-depleted T cells, or PBMCs; the material itself was cDNA or gDNA.

In Seattle, patients joined the study during active infection and were tracked longitudinally. Trimming removed 6 bases at V and 6 bases at J, with 11 bases between. CDR1 is SNHLY, CDR2 FYNNEI, per germline. The CDR3 extends over 13 amino acids. Sequenced by immunoSEQ multiplex PCR; TCRdb stores in-frame clones only, minus some. This table has around 47,000 clones, around 81% appearing once. The specimen was peripheral blood. The receptor's source is an elderly woman with COVID-19, enrolled during active disease. This chain uses TRBV2 with TRBJ2-2; D is unresolved. CDR3 residues: CASSVGGAGELFF. The CDR3 DNA sequence: TGTGCCAGCAGCGTAGGCGGTGCCGGGGAGCTGTTTTTT.